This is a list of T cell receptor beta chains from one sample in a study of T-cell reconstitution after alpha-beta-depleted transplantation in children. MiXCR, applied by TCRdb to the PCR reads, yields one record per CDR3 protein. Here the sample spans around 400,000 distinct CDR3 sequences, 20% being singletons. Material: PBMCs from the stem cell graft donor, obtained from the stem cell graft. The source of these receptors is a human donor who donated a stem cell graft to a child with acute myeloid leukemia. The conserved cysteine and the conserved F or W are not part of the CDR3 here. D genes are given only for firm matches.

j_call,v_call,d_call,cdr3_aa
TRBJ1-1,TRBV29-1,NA,SVEGPGRDTEAF
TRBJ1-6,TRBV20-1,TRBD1,SARKGQGDSPLH
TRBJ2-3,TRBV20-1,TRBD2,SAISGSGTDTQY
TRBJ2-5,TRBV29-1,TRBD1,SVPGTAQETQY
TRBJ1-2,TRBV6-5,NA,ASSQTSYGYT
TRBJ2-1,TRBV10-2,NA,ASKAISYNEQF
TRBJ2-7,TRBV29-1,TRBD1,SVGLTGAYEQY
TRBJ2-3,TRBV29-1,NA,SVSGASTDTQY
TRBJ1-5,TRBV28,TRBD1,ASRGDREDQPQH
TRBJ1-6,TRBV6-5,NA,ASSYSWGTTSYNSPLH
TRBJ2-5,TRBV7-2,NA,ASSARHQETQY
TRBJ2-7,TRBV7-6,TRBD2,ASSERDSYEQY
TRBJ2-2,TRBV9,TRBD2,ASSPSGGDTGELF
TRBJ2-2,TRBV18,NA,ASSPFGGATNTGELF
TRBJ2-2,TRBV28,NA,ASKVAEYTGELF
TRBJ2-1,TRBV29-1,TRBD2,SVELAGSHSYNEQF
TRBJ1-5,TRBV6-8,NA,ASSYSETRGNQPQH
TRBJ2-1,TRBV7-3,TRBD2,ASSGLANYNEQF
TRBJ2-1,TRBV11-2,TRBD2,ASSLVPAGAPDNNEQF
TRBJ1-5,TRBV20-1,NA,SARVGGQPQH
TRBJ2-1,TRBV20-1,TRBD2,SARAGGPGYEQF
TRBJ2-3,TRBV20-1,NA,SARERPTDTQY
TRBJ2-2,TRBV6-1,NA,ASRVTVNTGELF
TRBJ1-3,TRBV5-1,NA,ASRVAGTSGNTIY
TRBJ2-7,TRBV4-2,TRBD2,ASSQDVSGSAEQY
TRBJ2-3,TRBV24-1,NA,ATSRTDTQY
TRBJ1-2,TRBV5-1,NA,ASTFQNNYGYT
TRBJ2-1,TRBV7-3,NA,ASSLFNREVSNEQF
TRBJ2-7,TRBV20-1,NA,SGEISYEQY
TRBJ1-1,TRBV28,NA,ASSFGTRLNTEAF
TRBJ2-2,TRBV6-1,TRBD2,ASSVRPGLAGVGELF
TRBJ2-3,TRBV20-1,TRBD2,SARRAGAVDTQY
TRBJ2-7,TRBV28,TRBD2,ASSSTTGLTSLSYEQY